The rows below give T cell receptor beta chains drawn from one sample of a study of T cells in Graves' hyperthyroidism and ophthalmopathy. TCRdb analysed the multiplex PCR reads with MiXCR anew, one entry per CDR3 protein. The table includes over 450,000 distinct CDR3 sequences, 15% to 20% detected once. Sample: blood. Source of these receptors: a woman between 18 and 29 years old with Graves' ophthalmopathy. Both conserved end residues are trimmed from each CDR3. Each record gives: J gene, V gene, D gene, CDR3 protein. D genes are given only for firm matches.

j_gene: TRBJ1-1; v_gene: TRBV29-1; d_gene: .; CDR3aa: SVEGPEAF
j_gene: TRBJ2-7; v_gene: TRBV20-1; d_gene: .; CDR3aa: SALGVSYEQY
j_gene: TRBJ2-5; v_gene: TRBV12-3/TRBV12-4; d_gene: TRBD2; CDR3aa: ASTNLVGGTTETQY
j_gene: TRBJ2-5; v_gene: TRBV5-1; d_gene: TRBD2; CDR3aa: ASSLGAGARQETQY
j_gene: TRBJ2-2; v_gene: TRBV6-1; d_gene: TRBD2; CDR3aa: ASQLAGDTGELF
j_gene: TRBJ1-4; v_gene: TRBV28; d_gene: .; CDR3aa: ASSRTSAAGATTNEKLF
j_gene: TRBJ2-1; v_gene: TRBV5-1; d_gene: .; CDR3aa: ASSLVGGERDEQF
j_gene: TRBJ1-2; v_gene: TRBV30; d_gene: .; CDR3aa: AWAVRLTSDYGYT
j_gene: TRBJ1-5; v_gene: TRBV27; d_gene: .; CDR3aa: ASSLQGRDQPQH
j_gene: TRBJ1-1; v_gene: TRBV7-9; d_gene: .; CDR3aa: ASSGGGQGKNTEAF
j_gene: TRBJ1-2; v_gene: TRBV18; d_gene: .; CDR3aa: ASSPLDRSTNYGYT
j_gene: TRBJ2-1; v_gene: TRBV15; d_gene: .; CDR3aa: ATSSPRLDGSSYNEQF
j_gene: TRBJ2-1; v_gene: TRBV2; d_gene: .; CDR3aa: ASSESQYNEQF
j_gene: TRBJ2-1; v_gene: TRBV2; d_gene: TRBD2; CDR3aa: ASSFTSGGASLYNEQF
j_gene: TRBJ2-2; v_gene: TRBV6-4; d_gene: TRBD1; CDR3aa: ASSSRDSPGELF
j_gene: TRBJ1-1; v_gene: TRBV13; d_gene: .; CDR3aa: ASSPDLYTEAF
j_gene: TRBJ1-5; v_gene: TRBV10-3; d_gene: TRBD1; CDR3aa: AISQDRGLSQPQH
j_gene: TRBJ2-1; v_gene: TRBV29-1; d_gene: .; CDR3aa: SVEDDYNEQF
j_gene: TRBJ2-3; v_gene: TRBV5-6; d_gene: TRBD2; CDR3aa: ASSWEGNTQY
j_gene: TRBJ2-3; v_gene: TRBV19; d_gene: TRBD2; CDR3aa: ASGTSGTDTQY
j_gene: TRBJ2-1; v_gene: TRBV7-6; d_gene: TRBD2; CDR3aa: ASSLAAGESNEQF
j_gene: TRBJ2-1; v_gene: TRBV20-1; d_gene: .; CDR3aa: SARDLGRNEQF
j_gene: TRBJ1-1; v_gene: TRBV28; d_gene: .; CDR3aa: ASTPIMTVLPEAF
j_gene: TRBJ2-1; v_gene: TRBV27; d_gene: .; CDR3aa: ASSRSWQGEINEQF
j_gene: TRBJ1-1; v_gene: TRBV9; d_gene: .; CDR3aa: ASSVTGNTEAF
j_gene: TRBJ2-3; v_gene: TRBV7-2; d_gene: .; CDR3aa: VSSVTFSTDTQY
j_gene: TRBJ2-1; v_gene: TRBV27; d_gene: TRBD1; CDR3aa: ASSSGQGRSLSNEQF
j_gene: TRBJ1-2; v_gene: TRBV5-8; d_gene: .; CDR3aa: ASSPRGGEGYT
j_gene: TRBJ2-1; v_gene: TRBV6-5; d_gene: TRBD2; CDR3aa: ASSYSPGLVDSFQRSYNEQF
j_gene: TRBJ2-7; v_gene: TRBV7-2; d_gene: .; CDR3aa: ASSLARGYEQY
j_gene: TRBJ2-5; v_gene: TRBV6-2/TRBV6-3; d_gene: .; CDR3aa: ASSYVGSGGRETQY
j_gene: TRBJ2-2; v_gene: TRBV5-1; d_gene: TRBD1; CDR3aa: ASSRGQGDYPNTGELF
j_gene: TRBJ2-1; v_gene: TRBV20-1; d_gene: .; CDR3aa: SARDHLGDLSYNEQF
j_gene: TRBJ1-2; v_gene: TRBV27; d_gene: .; CDR3aa: ASSLGGPLYGYT
j_gene: TRBJ2-7; v_gene: TRBV7-6; d_gene: TRBD1; CDR3aa: ASSLVSGTGREQY
j_gene: TRBJ2-2; v_gene: TRBV7-2; d_gene: .; CDR3aa: ASSSEGLATGELF
j_gene: TRBJ2-2; v_gene: TRBV11-2; d_gene: .; CDR3aa: ASSSLRGIGELF
j_gene: TRBJ2-3; v_gene: TRBV24-1; d_gene: TRBD1; CDR3aa: ATSDPTDRGSDTQY
j_gene: TRBJ2-5; v_gene: TRBV9; d_gene: TRBD2; CDR3aa: ASSYTGTREETQC
j_gene: TRBJ2-2; v_gene: TRBV5-5; d_gene: .; CDR3aa: ASSLLSGTGELF
j_gene: TRBJ2-1; v_gene: TRBV11-3; d_gene: .; CDR3aa: ASSSTAYNEQF
j_gene: TRBJ2-3; v_gene: TRBV6-1; d_gene: TRBD2; CDR3aa: ASSEVAGGRTDTQY
j_gene: TRBJ2-2; v_gene: TRBV20-1; d_gene: .; CDR3aa: SASGPNTGELF
j_gene: TRBJ1-1; v_gene: TRBV29-1; d_gene: .; CDR3aa: SVHYSAEAF
j_gene: TRBJ2-3; v_gene: TRBV5-4; d_gene: .; CDR3aa: ASRSPDAADTQY
j_gene: TRBJ1-4; v_gene: TRBV28; d_gene: .; CDR3aa: ASSPGRIYNEKLF
j_gene: TRBJ2-2; v_gene: TRBV9; d_gene: .; CDR3aa: ASSVLGRVSGELF
j_gene: TRBJ1-4; v_gene: TRBV5-1; d_gene: .; CDR3aa: ASSHQWLNEKLF
j_gene: TRBJ2-2; v_gene: TRBV5-5; d_gene: .; CDR3aa: ASSSGLRSTGELF
j_gene: TRBJ2-3; v_gene: TRBV2; d_gene: TRBD2; CDR3aa: ASRSTSGGTTPDTQY
j_gene: TRBJ2-5; v_gene: TRBV2; d_gene: .; CDR3aa: ASSVSIETQY
j_gene: TRBJ2-7; v_gene: TRBV18; d_gene: TRBD1; CDR3aa: ASSQTRQGAPTYEQY
j_gene: TRBJ2-1; v_gene: TRBV12-3/TRBV12-4; d_gene: .; CDR3aa: ASTAWDPHEQF
j_gene: TRBJ2-3; v_gene: TRBV9; d_gene: .; CDR3aa: ASSNGGGGSTDTQY
j_gene: TRBJ1-2; v_gene: TRBV30; d_gene: .; CDR3aa: AWSATGSYGYT
j_gene: TRBJ2-2; v_gene: TRBV6-1; d_gene: .; CDR3aa: ASSYGGLGELF
j_gene: TRBJ1-4; v_gene: TRBV28; d_gene: .; CDR3aa: ASGLPDTNEKLF
j_gene: TRBJ1-2; v_gene: TRBV11-2; d_gene: .; CDR3aa: ASSLYISREGNYGYT
j_gene: TRBJ2-7; v_gene: TRBV20-1; d_gene: .; CDR3aa: SAQGGQGSSYEQY